The following is a T cell receptor (beta chain) sequence with its context. Its antigen is as yet unknown. This entry belongs to a study of T-cell reconstitution after alpha-beta-depleted transplantation in children. Study results and limitations: There were some patients whose high TCRbeta diversity at day 60 came from surviving recipient T cells and thymic progenitors. Two months or so post-transplant, alpha-beta T cells reportedly derived from several hundred expanded graft clones.

TCRbeta library construction was performed incorporating unique molecular identifiers. MiXCR was run by TCRdb on the PCR reads, yielding one entry per CDR3 protein. The data hold around 960,000 distinct CDR3 sequences, with roughly 29% observed a single time. This CDR3 is 18 amino acids long. V lost 0 bases, J lost 2 bases, and 18 bases lay in between. Germline V gene data show CDR1 as MGHRA and CDR2 as YSYEKL. The V gene is TRBV4-1, the J gene TRBJ2-3; D is ambiguous. Sequenced material: PBMCs, mostly from graft donor cells, taken 360 days after TCRalphabeta/CD19-depleted stem cell transplant. The TCR comes from a boy under three years old who had a stem cell transplant for SCID, so the T cells may come from the graft donor. CDR3 DNA sequence: TGCGCCAGCAGCCAAGATCAAGTGGGTTCGCTAATCACAGATACGCAGTATTTT. Its translation: CASSQDQVGSLITDTQYF.